This T cell receptor beta chain was captured in a study of shared clonotypes between healthy human individuals (dated by TCRdb to about 2020). General notes on the study: The cohort comprised two women and a few men aged 18 to 49 years. Per donor, leukapheresis produced somewhere between about 0.9 and 10 billion PBMCs. Libraries were prepared and TCR repertoires were sequenced by different laboratories using diverse techniques, in order to increase sequencing depth and limit assay-specific biases. Blood TCR repertoires of about five healthy adults were deeply sequenced to estimate repertoire size and the extent of clonotype sharing between individuals. Per donor, three plates each were used for CD4 naive and CD4 memory, two for CD8 naive, and one for CD8 memory.

TCR CDR3 regions were amplified from genomic DNA by multiplex PCR using the deep immunoSEQ assay. For each cell subset, the extracted genomic DNA was distributed evenly across all wells of several immunoSEQ 96-well plates, and each plate served as one replicate. Each replicate PCR for sorted subsets received roughly 0.2 ug genomic DNA, equal to roughly 33,000 T cell genomes. Purified libraries were quantified with a Qubit 3.0 fluorometer, sized on a Bioanalyzer 2100, and re-quantified with the KAPA Library Quantification kit. Every immunoSEQ 96-well plate was sequenced on a dedicated single-read 150-cycle Illumina NextSeq 550 flow cell. The authors' pipeline ran thus. The immunoSEQ output contained only junctional sequences without quality scores, so filtering could not match that applied to full-length reads. Sequences were annotated with PyIR, a Python wrapper for IgBLAST v1.9, using IMGT germline references to assign V/J genes and CDR3. Any read was removed if the V/J assignment was weak (E-value above 1e-6), the CDR3 was missing, or the read contained stop codons, out-of-frame junctions, or ambiguous translated residues. A V3J clonotype was defined by an identical inferred V gene, J gene, and CDR3 amino acid sequence. The percentage overlap between two repertoires was calculated by dividing the number of shared unique clonotypes by the size of the smaller repertoire. Three approaches were used to assess repertoire richness: RTK rarefaction, the Chao1 estimator, and Recon v2.1 estimates of unobserved clonotypes. Generation probabilities for all TCRbeta clonotypes obtained by the gDNA method from several donors were computed using OLGA. TCRdb holds this immuneACCESS table with in-frame rearrangements only. Some clones are missing; in checked studies, unresolved V genes explain under half, and the rest has no known cause. The DNA gave D and trimming, while V, J and clone size come from that table. This sample comprises roughly 550,000 clones, roughly 96% of them detected only once. Of the sample, less than 0.13% is held by the ten largest clones.

Regarding this clone: Its antigen target is currently unknown. The input lacks base qualities; no much larger clone sits a single base away.

What the study reported, not specific to this receptor: Because the study included only a small number of donors, the genetic and exposure-history diversity represented was limited. Pairwise subsampling led to the expectation that sequencing depth would affect the degree of clonotype sharing among donors. Compared with non-shared clonotypes, the clonotypes found in all four sorted-subset donors had higher generation probabilities. Only blood was sampled, and tissue TCR repertoires likely differ from those in blood. Estimated clonotype richness was generally larger for naive than for memory subsets. About 5% of naive CD4, 3.5% of naive CD8, about 2.5% of memory CD4, and around 0.4% of memory CD8 clonotypes were shared across a few donors. Incomplete sequencing was indicated by rarefaction of sorted-subset datasets, despite the large sequencing depth.

CD8 naive samples were obtained by positive selection for CCR7 among CD45RO-negative cells, yielding a CD45RA+CCR7+ population from which TemRA cells were excluded. The donors were healthy, HIV-negative adults with no recently reported acute infections or vaccinations. Every donor was a Caucasian adult residing in Nashville, Tennessee, USA. Blood was obtained by leukapheresis, after which PBMCs were separated by Ficoll-Histopaque density gradient centrifugation and cryopreserved in liquid nitrogen vapor phase. Analytical flow cytometry was used to check the purity and quantity of each magnetically sorted T cell population. Genomic DNA was isolated from each sorted fraction and quantified by UV absorbance on a Nanodrop 2000c. The sequenced material came from naive CD8+ T cells sorted from blood. According to the study, the label for this sample's cell subset or site signals: CD45RA+CCR7+. The TCR originated in a woman aged 25 to 39 in good health.

In nucleotide form, the sequence is TGCGCCAGCAGCGGCCCGGGGGCGCAGTATTTT. Its protein reads: CASSGPGAQYF. This chain is built from TRBV5-1 and TRBJ2-3; the best D guess is TRBD2, with 6 bases matching. A distance of 10 bases separates the germline ends of V and J, which lose 4 bases and 10 bases respectively. CDR1 and CDR2, looked up from the germline V gene, are SGHRS and YFSETQ. Its CDR3 holds 11 amino acids, cysteine through phenylalanine. The sequence is cut down to CDR3 DNA, 33 bases in frame from base 1.